This passage covers 13 T cell receptor beta chains from one sample sequenced in a study of blood T cell repertoires in COVID-19. Profiled with immunoSEQ multiplex PCR; TCRdb holds only in-frame clones, not every one. The data show about 300,000 clones, with approximately 90% seen just once and less than 4.5% held by the top ten. The material sequenced was PBMCs or T cells enriched from blood (not recorded which). The receptors come from a man aged 30 to 45 who had recovered from COVID-19.

This chain uses TRBV4-1 with TRBJ2-7, with 10 bases that match TRBD2. This CDR3 contains 17 residues. With 2 bases clipped from V and 5 bases from J, the junction kept 12 bases outside the gene matches. The germline gives CDR1 MGHRA, CDR2 YSYEKL. The chain's CDR3 is CASSQRGLAGEGDEQYF. CDR3 nucleotide sequence: TGCGCCAGCAGCCAACGCGGGCTAGCGGGAGAAGGCGACGAGCAGTACTTC.

This chain joins TRBV25-1 and TRBJ2-7; 10 positions match TRBD2. The V segment lost 4 bases and the J segment 6 bases; nucleotides outside the gene matches: 3. From germline, CDR1 is MGHDK and CDR2 SYGVNS. There are 13 residues in the CDR3. CDR3 region: CASSVSSGSEQYF. The CDR3, as DNA: TGTGCCAGCAGTGTCTCTAGCGGGAGCGAGCAGTACTTC.

The V call is TRBV7-6, the J call TRBJ2-7; 9 nucleotides match TRBD2. CDR1 and CDR2 (germline): SGHVS, FNYEAQ. This CDR3 is 19 amino acids long. With V trimmed by 5 bases and J by 2 bases, 19 bases remained unmatched. The CDR3 here is CASSPQAGGRGKLTYEQYF. DNA for the CDR3: TGTGCCAGCAGCCCACAGGCGGGCGGGAGGGGAAAGTTAACCTACGAGCAGTACTTC.

The CDR3: CASSPGLAGGMEQFF. The CDR3 DNA reads as TGTGCCAGCTCACCAGGACTAGCGGGAGGTATGGAGCAGTTCTTC. The chain joins TRBV18 to TRBJ2-1; 14 bases line up with TRBD2. The CDR3 has 15 residues. Germline CDR1 reads KGHSH; CDR2 reads LQKENI. Germline trimming cut 2 bases from V and 10 bases from J; bases unmatched to any gene: 4.

This clone occurred a few times. This chain connects TRBV18 to TRBJ1-4; 8 nucleotides align to TRBD1. The trim removed 0 bases at V and 8 bases at J, leaving 5 bases unmatched. Germline V gene sequence: CDR1 KGHSH, CDR2 LQKENI. The CDR3 covers 15 residues. CDR3: CASSPPRTGQEKLFF. In DNA, the CDR3 is TGTGCCAGCTCACCACCCAGGACAGGGCAAGAAAAACTGTTTTTT.

The chain links TRBV6-5 to TRBJ1-1; no firm D call. V lost 8 bases and J 6 bases, leaving 16 bases between the germline ends. This CDR3 region has 13 residues. Germline V gives CDR1 MNHEY, CDR2 SVGAGI. The DNA of the CDR3 is TGTGCCAGCTCTACCGGGAGAGGATCTGAAGCTTTCTTT. This encodes CASSTGRGSEAFF.

The gene calls are TRBV28 and TRBJ1-1; TRBD1 is a possible D gene (6 bases). CDR3 length: 18 residues. V lost 3 bases and J 0 bases, leaving 20 bases between the germline ends. Germline CDR1 is MDHEN and CDR2 is SYDVKM. This chain's CDR3 is CASSFRPGHRLMNTEAFF. The CDR3 region has the DNA TGTGCCAGCAGTTTCAGACCGGGACACCGGCTCATGAACACTGAAGCTTTCTTT.

This rearrangement joins TRBV25-1 to TRBJ2-7, with TRBD1 as a possible D gene (6 bases). Germline V gene lookup returns CDR1 MGHDK and CDR2 SYGVNS. CDR3 length equals 17 residues. The germline V and J ends were trimmed by 2 bases and 6 bases, with 23 bases remaining between them. The CDR3 here is CASSEIRGTGIWIEQYF. Here the CDR3 DNA reads TGTGCCAGCAGTGAAATCCGGGGAACAGGGATTTGGATCGAGCAGTACTTC.

The V call is TRBV24-1, the J call TRBJ2-5; 8 bases are shared with TRBD2. The CDR3 is 13 residues long. The trim removed 4 bases at V and 7 bases at J, leaving 4 bases unmatched. CDR1 and CDR2 (germline): KGHDR, SFDVKD. CDR3 DNA sequence: TGTGCCACCAGTGAGGAGCTAGCGGGGACCCAGTACTTC. This encodes CATSEELAGTQYF.

The chain combines TRBV28 with TRBJ1-3, with D tentatively TRBD1 (5 bases). This CDR3 has 13 residues. V was clipped by 9 bases and J by 6 bases, with 15 bases between them. CDR1 is MDHEN, CDR2 SYDVKM, per germline. In DNA, the CDR3 is TGTGCCAGTGTAGGAGGGGTTACAAACACCATATATTTT. Protein product: CASVGGVTNTIYF.

The V gene is TRBV5-5, the J gene TRBJ2-3; 9 bases align to TRBD2. V shed 3 bases and J 6 bases; nucleotides not matched to a gene: 11. The CDR3 consists of 16 residues. CDR1 and CDR2 from the germline V gene are SGHKS and YYEKEE (reference sequence). The CDR3 spells CASSSSGLAGSDTQYF. The CDR3 coding sequence is TGTGCCAGCAGCTCTTCCGGGCTAGCGGGATCGGATACGCAGTATTTT.

The chain carries TRBV4-1 and TRBJ2-7; TRBD2 matches 13 bases. Germline CDR1 MGHRA, CDR2 YSYEKL. This CDR3 has 15 amino acids. J gave up 2 bases and V 4 bases, and 2 bases lay outside the gene matches. CDR3 sequence reads: CASSLGLAGAYEQYF. CDR3 coding DNA: TGCGCCAGCAGCCTCGGACTAGCGGGAGCCTACGAGCAGTACTTC.

This chain connects TRBV27 to TRBJ2-7, with a possible D match to TRBD2 (6 bases). The CDR3 extends over 16 amino acids. The germline CDR1 and CDR2 sequences are MNHEY and SMNVEV (reference sequence). Trimming stripped 1 base from V and 5 bases from J, with 18 bases between. As DNA, the CDR3 is TGTGCCAGCAGTTTATTGGCGGGGATGTATTCTCACGAGCAGTACTTC. Protein: CASSLLAGMYSHEQYF.